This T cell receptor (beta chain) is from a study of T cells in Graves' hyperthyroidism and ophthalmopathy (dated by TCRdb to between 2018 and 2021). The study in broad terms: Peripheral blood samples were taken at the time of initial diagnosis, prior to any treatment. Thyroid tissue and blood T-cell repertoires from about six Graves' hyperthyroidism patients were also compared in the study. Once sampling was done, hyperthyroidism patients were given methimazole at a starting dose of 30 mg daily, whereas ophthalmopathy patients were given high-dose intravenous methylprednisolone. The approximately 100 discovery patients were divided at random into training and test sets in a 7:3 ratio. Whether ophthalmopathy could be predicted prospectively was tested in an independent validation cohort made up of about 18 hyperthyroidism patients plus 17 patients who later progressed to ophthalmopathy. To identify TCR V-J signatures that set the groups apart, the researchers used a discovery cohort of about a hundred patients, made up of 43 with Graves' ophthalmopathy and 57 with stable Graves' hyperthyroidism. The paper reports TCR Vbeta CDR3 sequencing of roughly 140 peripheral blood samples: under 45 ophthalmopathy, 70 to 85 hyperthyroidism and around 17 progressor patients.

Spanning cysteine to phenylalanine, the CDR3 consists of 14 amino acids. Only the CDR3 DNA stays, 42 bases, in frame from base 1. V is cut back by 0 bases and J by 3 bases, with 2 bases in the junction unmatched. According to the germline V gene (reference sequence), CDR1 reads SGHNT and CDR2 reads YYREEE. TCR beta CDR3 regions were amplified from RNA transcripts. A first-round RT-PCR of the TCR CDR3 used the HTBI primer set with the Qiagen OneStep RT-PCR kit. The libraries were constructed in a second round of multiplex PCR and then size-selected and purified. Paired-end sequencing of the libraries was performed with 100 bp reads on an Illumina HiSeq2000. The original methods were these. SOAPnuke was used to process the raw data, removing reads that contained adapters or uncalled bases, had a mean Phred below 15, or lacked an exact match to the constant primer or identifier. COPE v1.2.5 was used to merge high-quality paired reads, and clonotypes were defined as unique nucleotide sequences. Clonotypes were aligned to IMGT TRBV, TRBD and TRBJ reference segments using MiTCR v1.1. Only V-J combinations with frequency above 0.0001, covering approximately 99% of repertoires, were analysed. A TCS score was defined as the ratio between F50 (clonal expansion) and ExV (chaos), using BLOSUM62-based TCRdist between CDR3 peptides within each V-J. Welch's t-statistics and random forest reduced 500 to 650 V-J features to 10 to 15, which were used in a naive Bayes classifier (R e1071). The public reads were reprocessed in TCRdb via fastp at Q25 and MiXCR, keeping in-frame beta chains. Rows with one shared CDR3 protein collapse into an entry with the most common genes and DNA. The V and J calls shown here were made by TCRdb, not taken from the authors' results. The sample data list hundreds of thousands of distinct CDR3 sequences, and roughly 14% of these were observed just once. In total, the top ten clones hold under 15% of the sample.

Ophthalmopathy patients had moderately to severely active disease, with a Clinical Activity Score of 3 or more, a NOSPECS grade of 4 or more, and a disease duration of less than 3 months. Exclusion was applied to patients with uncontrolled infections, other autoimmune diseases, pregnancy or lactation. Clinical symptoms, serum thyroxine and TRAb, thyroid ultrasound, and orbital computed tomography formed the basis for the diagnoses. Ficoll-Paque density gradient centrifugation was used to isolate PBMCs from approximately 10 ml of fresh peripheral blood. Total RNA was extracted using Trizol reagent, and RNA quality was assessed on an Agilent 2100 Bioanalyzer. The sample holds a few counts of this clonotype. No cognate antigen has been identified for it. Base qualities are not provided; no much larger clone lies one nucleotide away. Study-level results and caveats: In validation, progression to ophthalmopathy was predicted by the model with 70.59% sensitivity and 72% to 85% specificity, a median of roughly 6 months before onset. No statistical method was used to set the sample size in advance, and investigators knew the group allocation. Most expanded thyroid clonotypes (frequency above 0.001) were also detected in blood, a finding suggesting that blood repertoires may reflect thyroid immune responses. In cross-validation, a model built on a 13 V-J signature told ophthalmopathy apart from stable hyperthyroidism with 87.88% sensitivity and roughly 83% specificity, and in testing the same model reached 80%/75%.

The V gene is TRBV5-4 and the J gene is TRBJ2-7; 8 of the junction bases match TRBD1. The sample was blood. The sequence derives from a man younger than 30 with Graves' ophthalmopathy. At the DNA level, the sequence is TGTGCCAGCAGCTTGGTTGGACAGGGCTACGAGCAGTACTTC. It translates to CASSLVGQGYEQYF.